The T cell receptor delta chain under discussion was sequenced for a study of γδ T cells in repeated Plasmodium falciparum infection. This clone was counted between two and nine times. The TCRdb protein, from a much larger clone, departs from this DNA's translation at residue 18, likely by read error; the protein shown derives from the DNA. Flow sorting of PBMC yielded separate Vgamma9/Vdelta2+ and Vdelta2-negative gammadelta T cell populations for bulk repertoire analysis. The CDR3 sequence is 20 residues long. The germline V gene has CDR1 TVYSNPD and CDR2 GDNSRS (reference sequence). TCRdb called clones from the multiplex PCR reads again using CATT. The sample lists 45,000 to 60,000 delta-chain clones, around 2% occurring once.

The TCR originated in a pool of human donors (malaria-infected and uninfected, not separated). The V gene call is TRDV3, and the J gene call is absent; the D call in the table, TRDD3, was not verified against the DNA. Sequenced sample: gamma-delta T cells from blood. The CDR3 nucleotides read TGTGCCTCTAGCCCTTCCTACGATACGTTTACTGGGGGATACACCGATAAACCCATCTTT. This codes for CASSPSYDTFTGGYTDKPIF.